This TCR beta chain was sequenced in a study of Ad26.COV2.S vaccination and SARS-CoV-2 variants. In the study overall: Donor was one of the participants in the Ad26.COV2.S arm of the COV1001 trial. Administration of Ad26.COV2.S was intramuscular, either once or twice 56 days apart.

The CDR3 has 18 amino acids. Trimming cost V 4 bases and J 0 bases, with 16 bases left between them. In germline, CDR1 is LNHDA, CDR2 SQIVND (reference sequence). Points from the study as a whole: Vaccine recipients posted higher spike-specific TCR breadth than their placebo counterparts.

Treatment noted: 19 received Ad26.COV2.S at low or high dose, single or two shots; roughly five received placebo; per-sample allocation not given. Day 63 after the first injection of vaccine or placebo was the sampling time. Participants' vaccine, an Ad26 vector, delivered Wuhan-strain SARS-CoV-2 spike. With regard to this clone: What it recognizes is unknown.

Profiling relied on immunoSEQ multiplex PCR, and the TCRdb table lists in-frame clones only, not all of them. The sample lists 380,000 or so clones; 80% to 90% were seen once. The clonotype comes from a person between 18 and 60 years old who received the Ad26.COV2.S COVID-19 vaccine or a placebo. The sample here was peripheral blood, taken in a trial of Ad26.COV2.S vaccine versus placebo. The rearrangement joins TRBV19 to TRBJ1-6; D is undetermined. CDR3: CASSTPMGRGSYNSPLHF. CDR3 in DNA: TGTGCCAGTAGTACCCCGATGGGGAGAGGCTCCTATAATTCACCCCTCCACTTT.